What follows describes a single T cell receptor (beta chain). The antigen is not known. Primers: 60 Vbeta forward and 13 Jbeta reverse. The method was immunoSEQ multiplex PCR; TCRdb's version includes in-frame clones alone and lacks a portion of them. The data show 150,000 to 200,000 clones, about 80% seen once. The sample originates from a study of cytomegalovirus exposure and HLA in healthy donors. Study information: An analysis done earlier identified about 100 million unique TCR beta sequences from approximately 180 million T cells. The study's findings and limits: A later look showed TCR association rates differing by HLA locus, highest for DRB1 and lowest for HLA-C. Most TCR beta V segments were productive about 87% or about 30% of the time in an earlier analysis.

The germline CDR1 and CDR2 sequences are LGHNA and YSLEER. CDR3 size: 16 residues. The trim removed 0 bases at V and 7 bases at J, leaving 9 bases unmatched. The clonotype was recovered from a man aged 50 or older in good health and CMV-seropositive. The V and J genes are TRBV4-3 and TRBJ2-7, with TRBD2 identical over 10 bases. Sequenced sample: PBMCs. The CDR3 region has the DNA TGCGCCAGCAGCCAAGATTCGACAGCGGGGGGGCGGGAGCAGTACTTC. It is translated as CASSQDSTAGGREQYF.